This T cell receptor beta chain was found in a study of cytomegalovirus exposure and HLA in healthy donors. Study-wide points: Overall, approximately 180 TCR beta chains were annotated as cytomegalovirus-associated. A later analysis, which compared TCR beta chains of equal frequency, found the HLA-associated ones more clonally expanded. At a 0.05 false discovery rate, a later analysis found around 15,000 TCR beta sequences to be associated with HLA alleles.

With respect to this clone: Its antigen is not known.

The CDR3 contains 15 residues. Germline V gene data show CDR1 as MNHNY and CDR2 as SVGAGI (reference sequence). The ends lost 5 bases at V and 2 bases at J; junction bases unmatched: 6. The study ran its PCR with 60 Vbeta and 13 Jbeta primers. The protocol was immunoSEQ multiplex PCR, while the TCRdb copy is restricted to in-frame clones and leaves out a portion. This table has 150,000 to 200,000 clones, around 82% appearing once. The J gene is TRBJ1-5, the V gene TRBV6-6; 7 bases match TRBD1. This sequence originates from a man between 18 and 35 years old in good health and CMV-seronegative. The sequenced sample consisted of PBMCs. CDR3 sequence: CASSPDRRGNQPQHF. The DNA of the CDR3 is TGTGCCAGCAGTCCGGACAGGAGGGGCAATCAGCCCCAGCATTTT.